This note documents a single TCR beta chain sequence. Per germline, CDR1 LNHDA and CDR2 SQIVND (reference sequence). Trimming shortened V by 5 bases and J by 1 base, and 12 bases separated the two germline ends. The CDR3 contains 15 residues. These data originate in a study of blood T cell repertoires in COVID-19. The table came from immunoSEQ multiplex PCR; TCRdb's copy has only in-frame clones and leaves some out. The profile shows 200,000 or so clones, roughly 80% of them singletons. The receptor comes from a human donor in a cohort sampled during active COVID-19. The V and J genes are TRBV19 and TRBJ1-3; D unclear. Sequencing was performed on peripheral blood. As DNA, the CDR3 is TGTGCCAGTAGTTCCAGTGGAGGTTCTGGAAACACCATATATTTT. This sequence encodes CASSSSGGSGNTIYF. The full variable domain, completed using reference TRBV19 and TRBJ1-3, is DGGITQSPKYLFRKEGQNVTLSCEQNLNHDAMYWYRQDPGQGLRLIYYSQIVNDFQKGDIAEGYSVSREKKESFPLTVTSAQKNPTAFYLCASSSSGGSGNTIYFGEGSWLTVV.